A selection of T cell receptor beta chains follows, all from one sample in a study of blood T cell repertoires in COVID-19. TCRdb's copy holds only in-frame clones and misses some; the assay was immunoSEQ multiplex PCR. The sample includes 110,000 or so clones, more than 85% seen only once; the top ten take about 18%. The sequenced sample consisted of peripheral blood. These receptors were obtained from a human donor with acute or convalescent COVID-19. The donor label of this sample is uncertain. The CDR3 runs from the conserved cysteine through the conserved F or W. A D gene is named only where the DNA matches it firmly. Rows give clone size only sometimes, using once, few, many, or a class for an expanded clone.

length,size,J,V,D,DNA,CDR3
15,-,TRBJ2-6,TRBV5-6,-,TGTGCCAGCAGCTTGGGGGGGCTCGGGGCCAACGTCCTGACTTTC,CASSLGGLGANVLTF
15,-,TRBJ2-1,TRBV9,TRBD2,TGTGCCAGCAGCGTAGCTAGCGGGGGTTACAATGAGCAGTTCTTC,CASSVASGGYNEQFF
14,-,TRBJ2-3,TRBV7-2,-,TGTGCCAGCAGCTTAGAACTTAGCACAGATACGCAGTATTTT,CASSLELSTDTQYF
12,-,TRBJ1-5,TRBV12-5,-,TGTGCTAGTGGTTTGGATTCATGGCCCCAGCATTTT,CASGLDSWPQHF
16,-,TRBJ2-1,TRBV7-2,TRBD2,TGTGCCAGCAGCCTGTTAGCGGGGGGGCCGTCGGATGAGCAGTTCTTC,CASSLLAGGPSDEQFF
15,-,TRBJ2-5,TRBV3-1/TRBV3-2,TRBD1,TGTGCCAGCAGCCCGGGACAGGGGGCAGGGGAGACCCAGTACTTC,CASSPGQGAGETQYF
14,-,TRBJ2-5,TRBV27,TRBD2,TGTGCCAGCAGTTTTTGGGGGGGTCTCGAGACCCAGTACTTC,CASSFWGGLETQYF
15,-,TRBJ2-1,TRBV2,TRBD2,TGTGCCAGCACCCAACTAGCGGGGACCTACAATGAGCAGTTCTTC,CASTQLAGTYNEQFF
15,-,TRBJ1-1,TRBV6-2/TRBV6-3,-,TGTGCCAGCAGTTCCCCAAGGAGGGCTAACACTGAAGCTTTCTTT,CASSSPRRANTEAFF
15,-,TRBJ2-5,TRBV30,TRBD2,TGTGCCTGGAGTGTAATGCTAGCGGGACAAGAGACCCAGTACTTC,CAWSVMLAGQETQYF
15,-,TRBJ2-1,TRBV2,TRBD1,TGTGCCAGCAGTGTCGACAGGGGCTCCTACAATGAGCAGTTCTTC,CASSVDRGSYNEQFF
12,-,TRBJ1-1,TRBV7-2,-,TGTGCCAGCAGCTTAGCGTTAGAGAGTCTTTTCTTT,CASSLALESLFF
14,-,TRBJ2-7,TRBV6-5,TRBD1,TGTGCCAGCAGAAAAGGACAGGGGGAAGCCGAGCAGTACTTC,CASRKGQGEAEQYF
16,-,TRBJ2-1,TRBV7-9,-,TGTGCCAGCAGCTCCCCCCGCGGGACTGTGGGCAATGAGCAGTTCTTC,CASSSPRGTVGNEQFF
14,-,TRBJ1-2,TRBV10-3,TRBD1,TGTGCCATCAGTGAGTCGACAGGGAACTATGGCTACACCTTC,CAISESTGNYGYTF
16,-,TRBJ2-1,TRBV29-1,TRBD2,TGCAGCGTTGAAGATCAGGCTAGCGGCTATTACAATGAGCAGTTCTTC,CSVEDQASGYYNEQFF
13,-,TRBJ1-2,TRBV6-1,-,TGTGCCAGCAGTGAATTCTTAAACTATGGCTACACCTTC,CASSEFLNYGYTF
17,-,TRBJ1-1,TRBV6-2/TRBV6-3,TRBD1,TGTGCCAGCAGTTACCGGGACAGGGGGCTGGGGGTCACTGAAGCTTTCTTT,CASSYRDRGLGVTEAFF
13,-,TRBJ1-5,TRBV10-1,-,TGCGCCAGCAGCAGGGGTGAGGCTCAGCCCCAGCATTTT,CASSRGEAQPQHF
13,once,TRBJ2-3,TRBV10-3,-,TGTGCCATCTGGGGGGGAGGGGGAGATACGCAGTATTTT,CAIWGGGGDTQYF
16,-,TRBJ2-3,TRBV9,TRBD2,TGTGCCAGCAGCGTAGAGGGCGGGGGGCCTCGAGATACGCAGTATTTT,CASSVEGGGPRDTQYF
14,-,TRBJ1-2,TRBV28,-,TGTGCCAGCAGTCCGGGACTTTCTAACTATGGCTACACCTTC,CASSPGLSNYGYTF
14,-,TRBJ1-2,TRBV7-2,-,TGTGCCAGCAGCTTAGACGACAGGTACCATGGCTACACCTTC,CASSLDDRYHGYTF
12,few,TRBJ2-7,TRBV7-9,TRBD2,TGTGCCAGCAGCTTAATTGGGGGGGACCAGTACTTC,CASSLIGGDQYF
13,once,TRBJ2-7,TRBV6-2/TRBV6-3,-,TGTGCCAGCAGTTCCAATATAGCCTACGAGCAGTACTTC,CASSSNIAYEQYF
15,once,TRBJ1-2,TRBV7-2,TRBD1,TGTGCCAGCAGCCTACGAGGGACAGGGGGCTATGGCTACACCTTC,CASSLRGTGGYGYTF
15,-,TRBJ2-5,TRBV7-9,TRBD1,TGTGCCAGCAGCCGAGGGGACAGGGGAGGAGAGACCCAGTACTTC,CASSRGDRGGETQYF
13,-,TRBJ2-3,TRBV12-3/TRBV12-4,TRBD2,TGTGCCAGCAGACGGACTAGCATAGATACGCAGTATTTT,CASRRTSIDTQYF
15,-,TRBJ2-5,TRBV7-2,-,TGTGCCAGCAGCTCCCTCGGGAGTAGTGGCGAGACCCAGTACTTC,CASSSLGSSGETQYF
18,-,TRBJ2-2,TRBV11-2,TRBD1,TGTGCCAGCAGCTTTTTACAGGGGGTGGCCTTGGACACCGGGGAGCTGTTTTTT,CASSFLQGVALDTGELFF